These 7 T cell receptor beta chains originate from one sample sequenced in a study of blood T cell repertoires in COVID-19 (dated by TCRdb to the early 2020s). Libraries were made using the immunoSEQ multiplex PCR assay. TCRdb holds this immuneACCESS table with in-frame rearrangements only. Some clones are missing; in checked studies, unresolved V genes explain under half, and the rest has no known cause. In this sample the table shows 380,000 or so clones, 70% to 90% of which occur a single time. The leading ten clones occupy more than 0.9% of the sample. Material for sequencing was PBMCs or T cells enriched from blood (not recorded which). The receptor set was obtained from a woman in her twenties or thirties with acute COVID-19.

The chain combines TRBV27 with TRBJ2-1, with 11 bases lining up with TRBD2. Trimming removed 5 bases from V and 4 bases from J; junction bases left unmatched: 4. This CDR3 has 15 residues. CDR1 MNHEY and CDR2 SMNVEV come from the germline V gene (reference sequence). The CDR3 spells CASSTTSGGYNEQFF. CDR3 sequence (DNA): TGTGCCAGCAGTACAACTAGCGGGGGTTACAATGAGCAGTTCTTC.

The CDR3 protein is CASSLVALAGRTGELFF. In DNA, the CDR3 is TGTGCCAGCAGCTTGGTGGCACTAGCGGGGCGCACCGGGGAGCTGTTTTTT. V and J are TRBV5-8 and TRBJ2-2; 10 bases fit TRBD2. V lost 0 bases, J lost 4 bases, and 6 bases stayed unmatched. Germline CDR1 is SGHTS and CDR2 is YDEGEE. The CDR3 length is 17 residues. The full variable domain, rest sourced from reference TRBV5-8 and TRBJ2-2, is EAGVTQSPTHLIKTRGQQATLRCSPISGHTSVYWYQQALGLGLQFLLWYDEGEERNRGNFPPRFSGRQFPNYSSELNVNALELEDSALYLCASSLVALAGRTGELFFGEGSRLTVL.

This chain links TRBV18 with TRBJ1-1, with D perhaps matching TRBD1 (6 bases). The CDR3 totals 14 residues. Germline loops: CDR1 KGHSH, CDR2 LQKENI. V lost 3 bases and J 9 bases, leaving 17 bases between the germline ends. CDR3 nucleotide sequence: TGTGCCAGCTCACCGAACGAAGGACAGACAAAAGCTTTCTTT. It is translated as CASSPNEGQTKAFF.

The chain carries TRBV18 and TRBJ1-2; 7 nucleotides match TRBD1. V trimming: 0 bases; J trimming: 6 bases; junction bases outside the gene matches: 10. This CDR3 is 16 amino acids long. The germline V gene has CDR1 KGHSH and CDR2 LQKENI. CDR3 loop: CASSPPLNLRGNGYTF. CDR3 DNA: TGTGCCAGCTCACCACCTTTAAACCTCAGGGGGAATGGCTACACCTTC.

J is TRBJ1-1 and V is TRBV18; 8 bases line up with TRBD1. Germline trimming cut 1 base from V and 1 base from J; bases unmatched to any gene: 5. The CDR3 has 16 residues. The germline gives CDR1 KGHSH, CDR2 LQKENI. CDR3 sequence: CASSPQTGVWNTEAFF. As DNA, the CDR3 is TGTGCCAGCTCACCACAGACAGGGGTTTGGAACACTGAAGCTTTCTTT. Supplemented by reference TRBV18 and TRBJ1-1, the full variable domain reads NAGVMQNPRHLVRRRGQEARLRCSPMKGHSHVYWYRQLPEEGLKFMVYLQKENIIDESGMPKERFSAEFPKEGPSILRIQQVVRGDSAAYFCASSPQTGVWNTEAFFGQGTRLTVV.

CDR3 region: CSVEAQGGGYTF. In DNA form, the CDR3 reads TGCAGCGTTGAAGCACAGGGTGGCGGCTACACCTTC. The chain is built from TRBV29-1 and TRBJ1-2, with TRBD1 as a possible D gene (6 bases). V was trimmed by 1 base and J by 8 bases, leaving 11 bases between them. Germline V lookup: CDR1 SQVTM, CDR2 ANQGSEA. The CDR3 spans 12 residues.

The V gene is TRBV4-1, the J gene TRBJ2-5, with 8 bases lining up with TRBD2. With 4 bases clipped from V and 2 bases from J, the junction kept 9 bases outside the gene matches. The CDR3 runs to 16 residues. In germline, CDR1 is MGHRA, CDR2 YSYEKL. The CDR3 spells CASSLGKLAAQETQYF. DNA for the CDR3: TGCGCCAGCAGCCTAGGAAAACTAGCGGCGCAAGAGACCCAGTACTTC.